Below, 21 T cell receptor beta chains from the same sample are listed, as sequenced in a study of blood T cell repertoires in COVID-19. Generated by immunoSEQ multiplex PCR, the TCRdb table keeps only in-frame clones and is missing some. The repertoire holds roughly 68,000 clones, less than 95% seen once, with approximately 0.57% in the top ten. The sample consisted of peripheral blood. Source of these receptors: a man aged 45 to 65 with COVID-19, enrolled during active disease.

The chain recombines TRBV18 with TRBJ2-1; 9 nucleotides match TRBD2. V gave up 3 bases and J gave up 5 bases; unmatched junction bases: 5. Looked up from germline, CDR1 is KGHSH and CDR2 is LQKENI. This CDR3 region has 15 residues. CDR3 DNA: TGTGCCAGCTCACCTACTAGCGGGTTTGACAATGAGCAGTTCTTC. Its translation is CASSPTSGFDNEQFF.

Only one count was recorded for this clone. The V gene is TRBV19, the J gene TRBJ1-1; D unresolved. Germline V gene lookup returns CDR1 LNHDA and CDR2 SQIVND (reference sequence). V lost 5 bases and J lost 4, with 14 bases in between. CDR3 length: 14 residues. CDR3 in DNA: TGTGCCAGTAGTTTGACACCCCTGGGCACTGAAGCTTTCTTT. The encoded protein is CASSLTPLGTEAFF.

The chain combines TRBV7-9 with TRBJ2-7; 7 positions match TRBD2. Germline CDR1 SEHNR, CDR2 FQNEAQ (reference sequence). The CDR3 spans 16 residues. V lost 5 bases to trimming and J lost 8 bases; unmatched junction nucleotides: 18. The CDR3 loop reads CASSPSPSAGYFKQYF. CDR3 bases: TGTGCCAGCAGCCCATCACCCTCAGCGGGGTACTTCAAGCAGTACTTC.

The chain couples TRBV7-6 to TRBJ2-3, with 14 bases that match TRBD2. With V trimmed by 5 bases and J by 7 bases, 5 bases remained unmatched. Germline CDR1 reads SGHVS; CDR2 reads FNYEAQ. This CDR3 is built from 15 residues. The CDR3 spells CASSLGTSGSYTQYF. Here the CDR3 DNA reads TGTGCCAGCAGCCTGGGGACTAGCGGGAGTTATACGCAGTATTTT.

V is TRBV28 and J is TRBJ1-4, with a weak D call TRBD1 (5 bases). Germline-derived CDR1 and CDR2 are MDHEN and SYDVKM. Trimming took off 7 bases at V and 5 bases at J, with 20 bases between the two ends. The length of the CDR3 is 16 residues. CDR3: CASNLRGDKPNEKLFF. The CDR3 nucleotides are TGTGCCAGCAACCTAAGGGGTGACAAACCGAATGAAAAACTGTTTTTT.

This chain links TRBV6-5 with TRBJ2-1, with a possible D match to TRBD2 (6 bases). The ends were cut back, 8 bases at V and 12 bases at J, with 20 bases in the middle. CDR3 length: 13 residues. CDR1 is MNHEY, CDR2 SVGAGI, per germline. The CDR3 nucleotides are TGTGCCAGCCGGGGGACTGAGTATGGCTCGCAGTTCTTC. Its translation is CASRGTEYGSQFF.

This clone was picked up one time. V and J are TRBV2 and TRBJ2-7; 7 bases agree with TRBD1. CDR1 is SNHLY, CDR2 FYNNEI, per germline. The CDR3 length is 12 residues. Germline trimming cut 9 bases from V and 1 base from J; bases unmatched to any gene: 3. This chain's CDR3 is CASRDRSYEQYF. The CDR3 DNA reads as TGTGCCAGTCGGGACAGATCCTACGAGCAGTACTTC.

This clone was detected only once. This sequence joins TRBV19 and TRBJ1-6; TRBD1 might be the D (5 bases). The germline CDR1 and CDR2 sequences are LNHDA and SQIVND (reference sequence). The length of the CDR3 is 14 residues. Trimming took 8 bases from V and 9 from J, leaving 17 bases between them. Here the CDR3 reads CASSGGAEGSPLHF. CDR3 nucleotide sequence: TGTGCCAGTTCCGGCGGGGCAGAAGGTTCACCCCTCCACTTT. The variable domain in full, completed from reference TRBV19 and TRBJ1-6, reads DGGITQSPKYLFRKEGQNVTLSCEQNLNHDAMYWYRQDPGQGLRLIYYSQIVNDFQKGDIAEGYSVSREKKESFPLTVTSAQKNPTAFYLCASSGGAEGSPLHFGNGTRLTVT.

This chain links TRBV27 with TRBJ2-7; possible D gene TRBD1, 5 bases. The CDR3 loop spans 13 amino acids. CDR1 and CDR2 from the germline V gene are MNHEY and SMNVEV (reference sequence). Between the trimmed V and J ends, which lost 2 bases and 5 bases, there was a span of 10 bases. The CDR3 region is CASSLLGAHEQYF. The DNA of the CDR3 is TGTGCCAGCAGTTTACTAGGGGCCCACGAGCAGTACTTC.

The V gene is TRBV24-1, the J gene TRBJ2-1; TRBD2 aligns across 12 bases. Germline V gives CDR1 KGHDR, CDR2 SFDVKD. Unmatched junction bases numbered 10, after V lost 9 bases and J lost 8 bases. This CDR3 contains 15 residues. CDR3 sequence reads: CATVETSGSCYEQFF. The CDR3 DNA is TGTGCCACCGTTGAGACTAGCGGGAGCTGCTATGAGCAGTTCTTC.

The chain combines TRBV29-1 with TRBJ1-1; 8 bases line up with TRBD1. The V and J ends lost 3 bases and 1 base, in that order; junction bases with no gene match: 10. Per the germline V gene, CDR1 is SQVTM and CDR2 is ANQGSEA. The CDR3 extends over 16 amino acids. DNA for the CDR3: TGCAGCGTTGACCACGGACAGGGCTGGGGGAACACTGAAGCTTTCTTT. It is translated as CSVDHGQGWGNTEAFF.

This clone has just a few counts. The chain employs TRBV11-1 and TRBJ2-5; maybe TRBD2 (6 bases). Between the trimmed V and J ends, which lost 4 bases and 6 bases, there was a span of 15 bases. This CDR3 comprises 14 residues. CDR1 is SGHAT, CDR2 FQDESV, per germline (reference sequence). CDR3 bases: TGTGCCAGCAGCTCCGGGGACTTAGTAAAGACCCAGTACTTC. Encoded protein: CASSSGDLVKTQYF.

On this clone: A junction end diverges from the germline sequence, so it may reflect a read error. This chain links TRBV7-7 with TRBJ1-1, with D uncertain. This CDR3 has 13 amino acids. Germline lookup yields CDR1 SSHAT and CDR2 FNYEAQ (reference sequence). As DNA, the CDR3 is TGTGCTAGCAGCATAAGGCGAGGCACTGAAGCTTTCTTT. As protein: CASSIRRGTEAFF.

The gene calls are TRBV2 and TRBJ2-7; tentative D call: TRBD2 (5 bases). The CDR3 has 14 amino acids. V shed 3 bases and J shed 2 bases, with 11 bases lying between them. Germline loops: CDR1 SNHLY, CDR2 FYNNEI. CDR3 sequence (DNA): TGTGCCAGCAGTGATGGGAGTTCCCCCTACGAGCAGTACTTC. Its translation is CASSDGSSPYEQYF.

The chain is built from TRBV5-1 and TRBJ2-6; D possibly corresponds to TRBD2 (6 bases). Trimming took 2 bases from V and 0 from J, leaving 15 bases between them. CDR1 and CDR2 from the germline V gene are SGHRS and YFSETQ. The CDR3 extends over 18 amino acids. The CDR3 loop is CASSFRGRSSSGANVLTF. The CDR3 region has the DNA TGCGCCAGCAGCTTTCGTGGGAGGAGTAGCTCTGGGGCCAACGTCCTGACTTTC. The full variable domain, with the rest looked up from reference TRBV5-1 and TRBJ2-6, is KAGVTQTPRYLIKTRGQQVTLSCSPISGHRSVSWYQQTPGQGLQFLFEYFSETQRNKGNFPGRFSGRQFSNSRSEMNVSTLELGDSALYLCASSFRGRSSSGANVLTFGAGSRLTVL.

This clone was counted only a few times. V is TRBV6-6 and J is TRBJ2-7, with 9 bases fitting TRBD2. There are 20 residues in the CDR3. The germline V gene encodes CDR1 MNHNY and CDR2 SVGAGI (reference sequence). V gave up 6 bases and J gave up 5 bases; unmatched junction bases: 26. CDR3 in DNA: TGTGCCAGCAGCCGAGACAGGGTAGTTTCCTCAGCTAGCGGGACCCACGAGCAGTACTTC. The encoded protein is CASSRDRVVSSASGTHEQYF.

The CDR3 loop is CASRTTSGRYEQYF. The CDR3 DNA follows: TGTGCCAGCAGAACGACTAGCGGGAGATACGAGCAGTACTTC. The chain has TRBV2 and TRBJ2-7, with TRBD2 identical over 12 bases. Trimming removed 6 bases from V and 4 bases from J; junction bases left unmatched: 4. The V gene's germline CDR1 is SNHLY and CDR2 FYNNEI. This CDR3 region has 14 residues.

V usage is TRBV7-2 and J usage is TRBJ1-1, with 7 bases that match TRBD1. The CDR3 has 13 amino acids. The trim removed 7 bases at V and 7 bases at J, leaving 9 bases unmatched. CDR1 and CDR2 (germline): SGHTA, FQGNSA. The CDR3 region is CASTIRQGGEAFF. The CDR3 region has the DNA TGTGCCAGCACTATCCGACAGGGAGGTGAAGCTTTCTTT.

Written as DNA, the CDR3 is TGCAGCGCAAGGGACAGGGGAAGTGGCTACACCTTC. Amino acids: CSARDRGSGYTF. V and J are TRBV29-1 and TRBJ1-2; TRBD1 matches 10 bases. Germline values: CDR1 SQVTM, CDR2 ANQGSEA. The CDR3 totals 12 residues. Germline trimming cut 7 bases from V and 7 bases from J; bases unmatched to any gene: 6.

This chain joins TRBV4-1 and TRBJ2-1; TRBD2 agrees at 14 bases. CDR3 length: 18 residues. Germline V lookup: CDR1 MGHRA, CDR2 YSYEKL. J was trimmed by 12 bases and V by 0 bases; bases with no gene match: 13. This CDR3 reads CASSQDAFGTSGRVGQFF. CDR3 DNA sequence: TGCGCCAGCAGCCAAGATGCGTTCGGGACTAGCGGGAGAGTCGGGCAGTTCTTC.

V gene TRBV21-1 combines with J gene TRBJ1-1; the D call of TRBD1 is as the table states it, not checked on the DNA. TRBV21-1 is tagged as a pseudogene. The CDR3 is made up of 16 amino acids. The CDR3 nucleotides read TGTGCCAGCAGCAAAGAGGACAGGGAGAAGAACACTGAAGCTTTCTTT. Protein: CASSKEDREKNTEAFF.